The 8 T cell receptor beta chains below were found in one sample sequenced in a study of blood T cell repertoires in COVID-19. TCRdb's copy holds only in-frame clones and misses some; the assay was immunoSEQ multiplex PCR. The data hold 50,000 or so clones, with around 83% observed a single time. The sequenced sample was peripheral blood. These receptors all stem from a man aged 55 to 70 with active COVID-19.

J is TRBJ2-3 and V is TRBV6-4, with D possibly matching TRBD2 (7 bases). The V gene's germline CDR1 is MRHNA and CDR2 SNTAGT. CDR3 size: 16 residues. Trimming stripped 0 bases from V and 0 bases from J, with 10 bases between. CDR3 DNA sequence: TGTGCCAGCAGTGACTCGGGGGGGGGCAGCACAGATACGCAGTATTTT. Protein: CASSDSGGGSTDTQYF.

CDR3 sequence reads: CASSKSIRDRRTYSGNTIYF. The CDR3 DNA reads TGTGCCAGTAGTAAGTCGATACGGGACAGGAGAACCTACTCTGGAAACACCATATATTTT. The chain combines TRBV19 with TRBJ1-3, with TRBD1 matching 8 bases. J lost 0 bases, V lost 4 bases, and 17 bases had no gene match. The CDR3 totals 20 residues. Germline CDR1 is LNHDA and CDR2 is SQIVND (reference sequence).

This chain connects TRBV6-2 or TRBV6-3 to TRBJ2-3; 8 positions agree with TRBD1. CDR1 and CDR2 from the germline V gene are MNHEY and SVGEGT. V gave up 5 bases and J gave up 4 bases; unmatched junction bases: 14. The CDR3 covers 17 residues. The CDR3 protein is CASSPPTIDRGPDTQYF. The CDR3 DNA is TGTGCCAGCAGTCCACCCACAATCGACAGGGGCCCAGATACGCAGTATTTT.

The chain couples TRBV7-9 to TRBJ2-3; possible D gene TRBD2, 6 bases. V was pared by 5 bases and J by 2 bases, with 17 bases between. CDR1 and CDR2 from the germline V gene are SEHNR and FQNEAQ (reference sequence). CDR3 length equals 16 residues. The chain's CDR3 is CASSRGGDGYTDTQYF. CDR3 sequence (DNA): TGTGCCAGCAGCCGAGGCGGGGACGGCTACACAGATACGCAGTATTTT.

The rearrangement joins TRBV7-2 to TRBJ2-3; D remains unclear. Germline V gene sequence: CDR1 SGHTA, CDR2 FQGNSA. The CDR3 is 12 amino acids. The V end lost 6 bases, the J end lost 4 bases, and 8 bases lay between the germline ends. Here the CDR3 reads CASSLISDTQYF. Here the CDR3 DNA reads TGTGCCAGCAGTCTAATCTCAGATACGCAGTATTTT.

This clone was recorded only once. This sequence joins TRBV21-1 and TRBJ1-5. TRBV21-1 is a listed pseudogene. This CDR3 is built from 12 residues. The CDR3 nucleotides read TGTGCCAGAGACGGGGAGAATCAGCCCCAGCATTTT. Its protein product is CARDGENQPQHF.

Comment on this clone: Other DNA sequences in the sample encode the same CDR3. The rearrangement uses TRBV2 and TRBJ1-5; 7 bases map to TRBD1. This CDR3 is 15 amino acids long. CDR1 is SNHLY and CDR2 is FYNNEI in the germline V gene. The ends lost 6 bases at V and 1 base at J; junction bases unmatched: 6. The CDR3 nucleotides are TGTGCCAGCAGCACCGACAGGGTCAGCAATCAGCCCCAGCATTTT. It specifies CASSTDRVSNQPQHF.

The rearrangement uses TRBV18 and TRBJ2-2; 10 nucleotides align to TRBD1. V lost 0 bases and J lost 4; bases outside the gene matches: 20. The germline V gene encodes CDR1 KGHSH and CDR2 LQKENI. CDR3 length: 22 residues. This CDR3 reads CASSPPLGQGSFSGESTGELFF. CDR3 DNA sequence: TGTGCCAGCTCACCACCGCTGGGACAGGGGTCATTTTCAGGGGAGAGCACCGGGGAGCTGTTTTTT. Combining the CDR3 with reference TRBV18 and TRBJ2-2 gives the whole variable domain NAGVMQNPRHLVRRRGQEARLRCSPMKGHSHVYWYRQLPEEGLKFMVYLQKENIIDESGMPKERFSAEFPKEGPSILRIQQVVRGDSAAYFCASSPPLGQGSFSGESTGELFFGEGSRLTVL.